These T cell receptor beta chains were read from a single sample in a study of graft-versus-host responses after intestinal transplantation. Using immunoSEQ multiplex PCR, the repertoire was profiled, and TCRdb retains in-frame clones only, with some absent. The repertoire holds over 45,000 clones, about 90% seen once, with around 1.5% in the top ten. Sequenced material: PBMCs, taken 26 days after transplant. The receptors here all came from a human patient who received an intestinal transplant, so some T cells may come from the graft donor. Both conserved end residues are part of each CDR3. Each record gives: D gene, V gene, J gene, clone size, CDR3 protein, CDR3 DNA. D genes are given only for firm matches. Expanded clones get a size class; other rows say once, few or many, or leave the size out.

d_gene: .
v_gene: TRBV13
j_gene: TRBJ2-5
abundance: .
CDR3aa: CASSPDTLETQYF
CDR3nt: TGTGCCAGCAGCCCGGACACCTTAGAGACCCAGTACTTC

d_gene: TRBD1
v_gene: TRBV7-9
j_gene: TRBJ2-7
abundance: few
CDR3aa: CASMGQSYEQYF
CDR3nt: TGTGCCAGCATGGGACAGAGCTACGAGCAGTACTTC

d_gene: .
v_gene: TRBV7-6
j_gene: TRBJ2-2
abundance: .
CDR3aa: CASSLKPGNTGELFF
CDR3nt: TGTGCCAGCAGCTTAAAGCCAGGGAACACCGGGGAGCTGTTTTTT

d_gene: .
v_gene: TRBV4-1
j_gene: TRBJ1-5
abundance: .
CDR3aa: CASSPLLGAVNQPQHF
CDR3nt: TGCGCCAGCAGCCCCTTGCTGGGGGCAGTCAATCAGCCCCAGCATTTT

d_gene: .
v_gene: TRBV29-1
j_gene: TRBJ1-3
abundance: once
CDR3aa: CSVDNGLKPNTIYF
CDR3nt: TGCAGCGTTGATAACGGACTAAAGCCAAACACCATATATTTT

d_gene: TRBD1
v_gene: TRBV6-5
j_gene: TRBJ2-3
abundance: .
CDR3aa: CASSYSSRGNTDTQYF
CDR3nt: TGTGCCAGCAGTTACTCGTCCAGGGGGAACACAGATACGCAGTATTTT

d_gene: .
v_gene: TRBV9
j_gene: TRBJ1-5
abundance: .
CDR3aa: CASSVDGNSNQPQHF
CDR3nt: TGTGCCAGCAGCGTGGACGGGAATAGCAATCAGCCCCAGCATTTT

d_gene: .
v_gene: TRBV27
j_gene: TRBJ1-5
abundance: .
CDR3aa: CASSNTGFNQPQHF
CDR3nt: TGTGCCAGCAGTAACACAGGCTTCAATCAGCCCCAGCATTTT

d_gene: .
v_gene: TRBV9
j_gene: TRBJ2-6
abundance: .
CDR3aa: CASSPRESGANVLTF
CDR3nt: TGTGCCAGCAGCCCCCGGGAGTCTGGGGCCAACGTCCTGACTTTC

d_gene: .
v_gene: TRBV7-6
j_gene: TRBJ1-2
abundance: .
CDR3aa: CASSLEAGLDYGYTF
CDR3nt: TGTGCCAGCAGCTTAGAGGCAGGGCTGGACTATGGCTACACCTTC

d_gene: .
v_gene: TRBV30
j_gene: TRBJ2-5
abundance: .
CDR3aa: CASTSTTGIQETQYF
CDR3nt: TGTGCCTCCACGTCAACCACAGGGATCCAAGAGACCCAGTACTTC

d_gene: .
v_gene: TRBV4-1
j_gene: TRBJ2-1
abundance: .
CDR3aa: CASSQDLSGSYNEQFF
CDR3nt: TGCGCCAGCAGCCAAGATCTAAGCGGCTCCTACAATGAGCAGTTCTTC

d_gene: TRBD2
v_gene: TRBV19
j_gene: TRBJ2-7
abundance: few
CDR3aa: CASSRTSGDYEQYF
CDR3nt: TGTGCCAGTAGTAGAACTAGCGGAGACTACGAGCAGTACTTC

d_gene: .
v_gene: TRBV5-1
j_gene: TRBJ1-6
abundance: .
CDR3aa: CASSLAGQGYSPLHF
CDR3nt: TGCGCCAGCAGCTTGGCTGGGCAGGGCTATTCACCCCTCCACTTT

d_gene: TRBD1
v_gene: TRBV2
j_gene: TRBJ2-7
abundance: .
CDR3aa: CAIRQGHSYEQYF
CDR3nt: TGTGCGATTCGACAGGGCCACTCCTACGAGCAGTACTTC

d_gene: .
v_gene: TRBV28
j_gene: TRBJ2-7
abundance: .
CDR3aa: CASSFSISYEQYF
CDR3nt: TGTGCCAGCAGTTTTTCCATCTCCTACGAGCAGTACTTC

d_gene: .
v_gene: TRBV18
j_gene: TRBJ1-1
abundance: once
CDR3aa: CASSPPAVMNTEAFF
CDR3nt: TGTGCCAGCTCACCACCGGCGGTAATGAACACTGAAGCTTTCTTT

d_gene: .
v_gene: TRBV28
j_gene: TRBJ2-7
abundance: .
CDR3aa: CASSPRDNSYEQYF
CDR3nt: TGTGCCAGCAGTCCCCGGGACAACTCCTACGAGCAGTACTTC

d_gene: .
v_gene: TRBV7-9
j_gene: TRBJ2-1
abundance: .
CDR3aa: CASSLAGPLSSYNEQFF
CDR3nt: TGTGCCAGCAGCTTAGCGGGGCCGCTGAGCTCCTACAATGAGCAGTTCTTC

d_gene: .
v_gene: TRBV7-9
j_gene: TRBJ1-1
abundance: .
CDR3aa: CASSLIAGRTNTEAFF
CDR3nt: TGTGCCAGCAGCTTAATCGCCGGACGGACTAACACTGAAGCTTTCTTT

d_gene: .
v_gene: TRBV4-1
j_gene: TRBJ2-1
abundance: .
CDR3aa: CASSQLNEQFF
CDR3nt: TGCGCCAGCAGCCAACTCAATGAGCAGTTCTTC

d_gene: TRBD1
v_gene: TRBV30
j_gene: TRBJ1-3
abundance: .
CDR3aa: CAWRDRGNTIYF
CDR3nt: TGTGCCTGGAGGGACAGGGGAAACACCATATATTTT

d_gene: .
v_gene: TRBV18
j_gene: TRBJ2-1
abundance: .
CDR3aa: CASSLSMSSYNEQFF
CDR3nt: TGTGCCAGCTCGCTATCTATGAGCTCCTACAATGAGCAGTTCTTC

d_gene: .
v_gene: TRBV7-3
j_gene: TRBJ2-3
abundance: .
CDR3aa: CASSLTGSRGAHADTQYF
CDR3nt: TGTGCCAGCAGCTTAACGGGGAGCCGCGGGGCCCATGCAGATACGCAGTATTTT

d_gene: .
v_gene: TRBV4-2
j_gene: TRBJ1-2
abundance: .
CDR3aa: CASSQDNGVGYTF
CDR3nt: TGTGCCAGCAGCCAAGATAACGGGGTCGGCTACACCTTC

d_gene: TRBD2
v_gene: TRBV7-6
j_gene: TRBJ2-1
abundance: .
CDR3aa: CASSHTGGPYNEQFF
CDR3nt: TGTGCCAGCAGTCACACGGGGGGGCCTTACAATGAGCAGTTCTTC

d_gene: .
v_gene: TRBV6-1
j_gene: TRBJ2-1
abundance: medium-sized
CDR3aa: CASSGGAGQSNEQFF
CDR3nt: TGTGCCAGCAGTGGGGGAGCGGGCCAGAGTAATGAGCAGTTCTTC

d_gene: TRBD1
v_gene: TRBV6-1
j_gene: TRBJ1-4
abundance: .
CDR3aa: CASRARQGTNEKLFF
CDR3nt: TGTGCCAGCAGGGCACGACAGGGTACTAATGAAAAACTGTTTTTT

d_gene: TRBD1
v_gene: TRBV6-5
j_gene: TRBJ1-5
abundance: .
CDR3aa: CASSGTGESQPQHF
CDR3nt: TGTGCCAGCAGTGGGACAGGGGAGAGTCAGCCCCAGCATTTT

d_gene: .
v_gene: TRBV28
j_gene: TRBJ2-3
abundance: .
CDR3aa: CASSKVLIGGLPDTQYF
CDR3nt: TGTGCCAGCAGTAAGGTATTAATCGGGGGTCTCCCAGATACGCAGTATTTT

d_gene: TRBD1
v_gene: TRBV5-6
j_gene: TRBJ1-1
abundance: .
CDR3aa: CASSPWTGRTEAFF
CDR3nt: TGTGCCAGCAGCCCATGGACAGGGAGGACTGAAGCTTTCTTT

d_gene: TRBD1
v_gene: TRBV18
j_gene: TRBJ1-5
abundance: .
CDR3aa: CASSPDRVSNQPQHF
CDR3nt: TGTGCCAGCTCACCAGACAGGGTGAGCAATCAGCCCCAGCATTTT

d_gene: TRBD2
v_gene: TRBV5-4
j_gene: TRBJ2-4
abundance: .
CDR3aa: CASSLERGGPKNIQYF
CDR3nt: TGTGCCAGCAGCTTGGAGCGGGGGGGCCCCAAAAACATTCAGTACTTC

d_gene: TRBD1
v_gene: TRBV7-9
j_gene: TRBJ1-1
abundance: .
CDR3aa: CASSPPAGGASDTEAFF
CDR3nt: TGTGCCAGCAGCCCCCCGGCAGGGGGCGCTTCAGACACTGAAGCTTTCTTT

d_gene: .
v_gene: TRBV11-3
j_gene: TRBJ2-1
abundance: .
CDR3aa: CASSLVDGTYNEQFF
CDR3nt: TGTGCCAGCAGCTTAGTGGACGGGACATACAATGAGCAGTTCTTC

d_gene: .
v_gene: TRBV20-1
j_gene: TRBJ1-1
abundance: .
CDR3aa: CSARPNTEAFF
CDR3nt: TGCAGTGCTCGTCCGAACACTGAAGCTTTCTTT

d_gene: TRBD1
v_gene: TRBV2
j_gene: TRBJ1-4
abundance: .
CDR3aa: CATMDRNEKLFF
CDR3nt: TGTGCCACTATGGACAGGAATGAAAAACTGTTTTTT

d_gene: .
v_gene: TRBV9
j_gene: TRBJ2-1
abundance: .
CDR3aa: CASSSGTSIYNEQFF
CDR3nt: TGTGCCAGCAGCTCAGGGACATCGATTTACAATGAGCAGTTCTTC

d_gene: .
v_gene: TRBV7-9
j_gene: TRBJ2-5
abundance: once
CDR3aa: CASSPGDGQRRDKQETQYF
CDR3nt: TGTGCCAGCAGCCCAGGAGACGGGCAACGCCGGGACAAGCAAGAGACCCAGTACTTC

d_gene: .
v_gene: TRBV18
j_gene: TRBJ2-6
abundance: .
CDR3aa: CASSPVGRGSSGANVLTF
CDR3nt: TGTGCCAGCTCACCAGTCGGCAGGGGTAGCTCTGGGGCCAACGTCCTGACTTTC

d_gene: TRBD1
v_gene: TRBV9
j_gene: TRBJ2-7
abundance: .
CDR3aa: CASSRNTGGPYEQYF
CDR3nt: TGTGCCAGCAGCCGTAACACAGGGGGACCCTACGAGCAGTACTTC

d_gene: TRBD2
v_gene: TRBV6-1
j_gene: TRBJ2-1
abundance: .
CDR3aa: CASVLAGIYNEQFF
CDR3nt: TGTGCCAGCGTCCTAGCGGGCATATACAATGAGCAGTTCTTC

d_gene: .
v_gene: TRBV6-5
j_gene: TRBJ2-3
abundance: .
CDR3aa: CASSYSIEQYTDTQYF
CDR3nt: TGTGCCAGCAGTTACTCGATAGAGCAATACACAGATACGCAGTATTTT

d_gene: TRBD2
v_gene: TRBV10-2
j_gene: TRBJ2-3
abundance: .
CDR3aa: CASSSTQTSGGDTDTQYF
CDR3nt: TGCGCCAGCAGCAGCACTCAGACTAGCGGGGGGGACACAGATACGCAGTATTTT

d_gene: .
v_gene: TRBV10-2
j_gene: TRBJ2-2
abundance: .
CDR3aa: CASTKGAETGTNTGELFF
CDR3nt: TGCGCCAGCACAAAAGGTGCCGAGACAGGAACTAACACCGGGGAGCTGTTTTTT

d_gene: TRBD2
v_gene: TRBV9
j_gene: TRBJ2-7
abundance: .
CDR3aa: CASSSGLAGGGEQYF
CDR3nt: TGTGCCAGCAGCTCAGGACTAGCGGGGGGGGGCGAGCAGTACTTC

d_gene: .
v_gene: TRBV27
j_gene: TRBJ1-2
abundance: .
CDR3aa: CASRPPNYYGYTF
CDR3nt: TGTGCCAGCCGCCCCCCCAACTACTATGGCTACACCTTC

d_gene: .
v_gene: TRBV28
j_gene: TRBJ1-2
abundance: .
CDR3aa: CASSWPRRANYGYTF
CDR3nt: TGTGCCAGCAGTTGGCCCAGGCGAGCTAACTATGGCTACACCTTC

d_gene: .
v_gene: TRBV29-1
j_gene: TRBJ2-2
abundance: .
CDR3aa: CSVEDRVSGRGITGELFF
CDR3nt: TGCAGCGTTGAAGATCGAGTTTCGGGCAGGGGTATCACCGGGGAGCTGTTTTTT

d_gene: .
v_gene: TRBV7-9
j_gene: TRBJ1-1
abundance: .
CDR3aa: CASSSDRNTEAFF
CDR3nt: TGTGCCAGCAGTTCCGACAGGAACACTGAAGCTTTCTTT

d_gene: .
v_gene: TRBV28
j_gene: TRBJ2-1
abundance: once
CDR3aa: CASSPRGLKSYNEQFF
CDR3nt: TGTGCCAGCAGCCCGAGGGGGTTAAAGTCCTACAATGAGCAGTTCTTC